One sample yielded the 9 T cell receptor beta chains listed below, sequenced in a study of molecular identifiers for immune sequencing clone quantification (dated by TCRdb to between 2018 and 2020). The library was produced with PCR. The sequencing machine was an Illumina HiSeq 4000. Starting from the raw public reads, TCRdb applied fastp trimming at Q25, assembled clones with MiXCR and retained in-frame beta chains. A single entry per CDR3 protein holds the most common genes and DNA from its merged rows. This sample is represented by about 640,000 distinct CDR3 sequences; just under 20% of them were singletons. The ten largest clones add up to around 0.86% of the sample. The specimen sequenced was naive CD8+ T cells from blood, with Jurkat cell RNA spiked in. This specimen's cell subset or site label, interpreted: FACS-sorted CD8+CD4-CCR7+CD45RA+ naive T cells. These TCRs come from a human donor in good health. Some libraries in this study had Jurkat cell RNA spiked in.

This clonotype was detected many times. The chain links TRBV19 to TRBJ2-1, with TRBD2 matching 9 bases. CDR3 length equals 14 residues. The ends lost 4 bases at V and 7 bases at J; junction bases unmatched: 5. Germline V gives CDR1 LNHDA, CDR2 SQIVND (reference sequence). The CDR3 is CASSTAGGPNEQFF. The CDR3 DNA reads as TGTGCCAGTAGTACGGCGGGAGGGCCGAATGAGCAGTTCTTC.

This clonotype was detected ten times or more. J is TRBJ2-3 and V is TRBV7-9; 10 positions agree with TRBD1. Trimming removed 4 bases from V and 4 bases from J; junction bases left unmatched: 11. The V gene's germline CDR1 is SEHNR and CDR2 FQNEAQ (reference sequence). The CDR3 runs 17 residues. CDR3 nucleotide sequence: TGTGCCAGCAGCTCAACCCTGACAGGGGGCATCGCAGATACGCAGTATTTT. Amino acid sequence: CASSSTLTGGIADTQYF.

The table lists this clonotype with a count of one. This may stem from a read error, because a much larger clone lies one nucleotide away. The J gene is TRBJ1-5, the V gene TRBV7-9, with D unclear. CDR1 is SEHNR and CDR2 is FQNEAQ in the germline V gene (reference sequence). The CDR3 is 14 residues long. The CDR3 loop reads CTSSLEGLGQPQHF. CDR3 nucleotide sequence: TGTACCAGCAGCTTAGAAGGGCTCGGTCAGCCCCAGCATTTT.

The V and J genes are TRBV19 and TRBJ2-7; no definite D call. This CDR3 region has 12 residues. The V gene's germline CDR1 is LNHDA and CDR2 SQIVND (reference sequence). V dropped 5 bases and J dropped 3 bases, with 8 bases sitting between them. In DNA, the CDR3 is TGTGCCAGTAGTGAGAGCGACTACGAGCAGTACTTC. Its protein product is CASSESDYEQYF.

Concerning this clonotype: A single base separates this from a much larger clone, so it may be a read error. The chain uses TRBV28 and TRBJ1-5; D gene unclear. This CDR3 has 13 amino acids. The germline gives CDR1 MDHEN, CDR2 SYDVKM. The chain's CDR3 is CAGSMAAYQPQHF. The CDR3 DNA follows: TGTGCCGGCAGTATGGCAGCTTATCAGCCCCAGCATTTT.

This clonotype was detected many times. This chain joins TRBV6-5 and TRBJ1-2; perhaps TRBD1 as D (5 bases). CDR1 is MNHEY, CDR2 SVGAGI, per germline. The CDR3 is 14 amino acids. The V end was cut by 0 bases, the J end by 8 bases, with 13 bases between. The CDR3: CASSYSQGAVGYTF. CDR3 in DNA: TGTGCCAGCAGTTACTCGCAAGGGGCTGTAGGCTACACCTTC.

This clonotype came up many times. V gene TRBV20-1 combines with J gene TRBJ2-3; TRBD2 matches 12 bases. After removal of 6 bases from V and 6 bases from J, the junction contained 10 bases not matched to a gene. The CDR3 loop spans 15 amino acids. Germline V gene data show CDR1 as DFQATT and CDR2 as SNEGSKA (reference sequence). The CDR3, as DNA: TGCAGTGCGCCTACTAGCGGGAGGATTGCTGATACGCAGTATTTT. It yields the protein CSAPTSGRIADTQYF.

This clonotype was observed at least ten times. CDR3 sequence (DNA): TGCGCCAGCAGCCAAGAGGCGTTTGCCCTAACTAACTATGGCTACACCTTC. This encodes CASSQEAFALTNYGYTF. The rearrangement uses TRBV4-3 and TRBJ1-2; D gene ambiguous. The germline gives CDR1 LGHNA, CDR2 YSLEER. This CDR3 is 17 amino acids long. With 0 bases removed from V and 0 bases from J, the gap between germline ends came to 14 bases.

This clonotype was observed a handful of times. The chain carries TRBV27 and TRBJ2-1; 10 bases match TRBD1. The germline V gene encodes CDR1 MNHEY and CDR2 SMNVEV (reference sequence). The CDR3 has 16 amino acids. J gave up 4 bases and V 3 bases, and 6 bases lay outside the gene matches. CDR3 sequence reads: CASSLAGTGAYNEQFF. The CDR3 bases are TGTGCCAGCAGTTTGGCGGGGACAGGGGCATACAATGAGCAGTTCTTC.